This TCR beta chain originates from a study of blood T cell repertoires in COVID-19. Profiling relied on immunoSEQ multiplex PCR, and the TCRdb table lists in-frame clones only, not all of them. The sample yields 180,000 or so clones, over 75% seen once. The CDR3 loop spans 14 amino acids. From germline, CDR1 is ENHRY and CDR2 SYGVKD. V was shortened by 3 bases and J by 1 base, with 7 bases between the two germline ends. The receptor was derived from a man in his fifties who had recovered from COVID-19. This chain joins TRBV10-3 and TRBJ1-5; a possible D gene is TRBD1 (5 bases). Input material: PBMCs or T cells enriched from blood (not recorded which). The CDR3 coding sequence is TGTGCCATCAGTGAAGACAGAAGCAATCAGCCCCAGCATTTT. This codes for CAISEDRSNQPQHF.